This entry lists 30 T cell receptor beta chains sequenced from one sample in a study of OX40 agonist ivuxolimab in advanced cancers. Some clones are missing from TCRdb's copy, which holds only in-frame ones; the method was immunoSEQ multiplex PCR. The sample gives tens of thousands of clones, 86% of which show up once; just under 15% is in the top ten. Sequencing was performed on CD4+ or CD8+ T cells sorted from blood, taken in a trial of the OX40 agonist ivuxolimab. Source of these receptors: an adult with an advanced solid tumor such as melanoma, head and neck, liver or kidney cancer.

The chain employs TRBV19 and TRBJ1-1; D unclear. Germline V gene lookup returns CDR1 LNHDA and CDR2 SQIVND (reference sequence). Trimming left V 6 bases short and J 5 bases short, with 13 bases between. The CDR3 extends over 13 amino acids. CDR3 nucleotide sequence: TGTGCCAGTAGCTATTCGTCGGTGACTGAAGCTTTCTTT. Translated, it gives CASSYSSVTEAFF.

The chain couples TRBV6-4 to TRBJ1-2, with TRBD1 identical over 7 bases. Germline V gene data show CDR1 as MRHNA and CDR2 as SNTAGT. The J segment lost 3 bases and the V segment lost 3 bases, leaving 7 bases of the junction unmatched. The CDR3 consists of 15 residues. CDR3 sequence reads: CASSEEKGQYYGYTF. The CDR3 DNA reads as TGTGCCAGCAGTGAAGAGAAGGGACAGTACTATGGCTACACCTTC.

The chain joins TRBV6-5 to TRBJ1-3, with D unresolved. V was cut by 2 bases and J by 4 bases, with 6 bases left in between. The CDR3 covers 13 residues. In germline, CDR1 is MNHEY, CDR2 SVGAGI. The chain's CDR3 is CASSYETGNTIYF. CDR3 sequence (DNA): TGTGCCAGCAGTTACGAGACAGGAAACACCATATATTTT.

The V call is TRBV28, the J call TRBJ1-2; 8 bases fit TRBD1. CDR1 and CDR2 (germline): MDHEN, SYDVKM. The length of the CDR3 is 12 residues. Unmatched junction bases numbered 4, after V lost 6 bases and J lost 7 bases. The chain's CDR3 is CASRQGALGYTF. CDR3 sequence (DNA): TGTGCCAGCAGGCAGGGGGCGCTTGGCTACACCTTC.

This sequence joins TRBV6-6 and TRBJ1-1, with D possibly TRBD1 on 6 matching bases. CDR1 is MNHNY, CDR2 SVGAGI, per germline (reference sequence). CDR3 length equals 14 residues. V was trimmed by 2 bases and J by 9 bases, leaving 16 bases between them. This chain's CDR3 is CASSYPDRILQAFF. The CDR3 DNA sequence: TGTGCCAGCAGTTACCCCGACAGGATTTTGCAAGCTTTCTTT.

This clone was picked up a small number of times. The V call is TRBV23-1, the J call TRBJ2-7; no clear D gene. TRBV23-1 is treated as an ORF (open reading frame) with a function not yet certain. CDR3 length: 11 amino acids. The V end lost 7 bases, the J end lost 0 bases, and 4 bases lay between the germline ends. The CDR3 DNA sequence: TGCGCCAGCACTAGCTCCTACGAGCAGTACGTC. It yields the protein CASTSSYEQYV.

The chain has TRBV9 and TRBJ1-1; D perhaps matches TRBD1 (5 bases). The CDR3 has 12 amino acids. Deletions cut 4 bases from V and 3 bases from J, with 7 bases between. CDR1 and CDR2 from the germline V gene are SGDLS and YYNGEE. This chain's CDR3 is CASSSRDTEAFF. The CDR3 DNA sequence: TGTGCCAGCAGCAGCAGGGACACTGAAGCTTTCTTT.

The chain uses TRBV21-1 and TRBJ2-5; the table's D call of TRBD1 was not tested on the DNA. TRBV21-1 is noted as a pseudogene. This CDR3 spans 11 amino acids. Written as DNA, the CDR3 is TGTGCCAGCAGCGCCAGTGCGACCCAGTACTTC. Its translation: CASSASATQYF.

This chain connects TRBV19 to TRBJ2-2; D is ambiguous. In germline, CDR1 is LNHDA, CDR2 SQIVND (reference sequence). V was cut by 8 bases and J by 6 bases, with 13 bases left in between. This CDR3 is built from 13 residues. CDR3 amino acids: CASRLVWAGELFF. The CDR3 bases are TGTGCCAGTCGGCTAGTCTGGGCCGGGGAGCTGTTTTTT.

This chain links TRBV19 with TRBJ2-7, with D tentatively TRBD1 (6 bases). CDR1 is LNHDA and CDR2 is SQIVND in the germline V gene (reference sequence). The V end lost 10 bases, the J end lost 0 bases, and 13 bases lay between the germline ends. This CDR3 has 13 residues. As DNA, the CDR3 is TGTGCCACCGGACAGTTATACTCCTACGAGCAGTACTTC. Translated: CATGQLYSYEQYF.

This sequence joins TRBV2 and TRBJ2-1; 12 nucleotides match TRBD2. The germline gives CDR1 SNHLY, CDR2 FYNNEI. The V and J ends lost 7 bases and 6 bases, in that order; junction bases with no gene match: 7. There are 15 residues in the CDR3. CDR3 DNA sequence: TGTGCCAGCAACACTCTAGCGGGAGGGGCCAATGAGCAGTTCTTC. Translation: CASNTLAGGANEQFF. Full variable domain (remainder filled in from reference TRBV2 and TRBJ2-1): EPEVTQTPSHQVTQMGQEVILRCVPISNHLYFYWYRQILGQKVEFLVSFYNNEISEKSEIFDDQFSVERPDGSNFTLKIRSTKLEDSAMYFCASNTLAGGANEQFFGPGTRLTVL.

The V gene is TRBV2, the J gene TRBJ1-4; no clear D. Looked up from germline, CDR1 is SNHLY and CDR2 is FYNNEI. The V end was cut by 5 bases, the J end by 11 bases, with 18 bases between. This CDR3 region has 14 residues. The CDR3: CASSSGSPRGKLFF. CDR3 DNA sequence: TGTGCCAGCAGTTCCGGGTCTCCCCGAGGGAAACTGTTTTTT.

This chain connects TRBV4-1 to TRBJ1-1; 9 bases map to TRBD1. Losses at the gene ends were 0 bases for V and 0 bases for J; bases not matched to a gene: 8. From germline, CDR1 is MGHRA and CDR2 YSYEKL. The CDR3 length is 18 residues. In DNA form, the CDR3 reads TGCGCCAGCAGCCAAGATTGGACAGGGGCCCCTATGAACACTGAAGCTTTCTTT. Translation: CASSQDWTGAPMNTEAFF.

This clone was counted between two and nine times. In nucleotides, the CDR3 is TGTGCCAGCAGCCCACTGGGGGGGACTGAAGCTTTCTTT. Encoded protein: CASSPLGGTEAFF. This chain links TRBV7-6 with TRBJ1-1, with a possible D match to TRBD1 (5 bases). From germline, CDR1 is SGHVS and CDR2 FNYEAQ. The CDR3 is 13 residues long. V was pared by 5 bases and J by 5 bases, with 12 bases between.

This clone was observed once. The rearrangement uses TRBV9 and TRBJ2-7; 11 bases are a match to TRBD2. With 6 bases clipped from V and 3 bases from J, the junction kept 5 bases outside the gene matches. Germline values: CDR1 SGDLS, CDR2 YYNGEE. This CDR3 comprises 14 residues. CDR3 coding DNA: TGTGCCAGCACCGCCGGGACTAGCGGCTACGAGCAGTACTTC. Its protein product is CASTAGTSGYEQYF.

A single count supports this clone. The chain carries TRBV18 and TRBJ2-1; weak D call: TRBD1 (5 bases). CDR3 length: 16 residues. V lost 4 bases, J lost 3 bases, and 16 bases lay in between. The V gene's germline CDR1 is KGHSH and CDR2 LQKENI. CDR3 coding DNA: TGTGCCAGCTCACGGAACCCCCCTGACAGCTACAATGAGCAGTTCTTC. Its translation: CASSRNPPDSYNEQFF. The variable domain in full, with the rest retrieved from reference TRBV18 and TRBJ2-1, is NAGVMQNPRHLVRRRGQEARLRCSPMKGHSHVYWYRQLPEEGLKFMVYLQKENIIDESGMPKERFSAEFPKEGPSILRIQQVVRGDSAAYFCASSRNPPDSYNEQFFGPGTRLTVL.

The V call is TRBV4-3, the J call TRBJ2-2, with D tentatively TRBD2 (6 bases). This CDR3 has 15 amino acids. Germline CDR1 is LGHNA and CDR2 is YSLEER. Between the trimmed V and J ends, which lost 0 bases and 5 bases, there was a span of 10 bases. The CDR3 loop is CASSQERGLTGELFF. The DNA of the CDR3 is TGCGCCAGCAGCCAAGAGCGGGGTCTTACCGGGGAGCTGTTTTTT.

This chain connects TRBV6-1 to TRBJ2-3; 7 bases are a match to TRBD1. J gave up 2 bases and V 0 bases, and 5 bases lay outside the gene matches. The CDR3 spans 16 residues. The germline V gene has CDR1 MNHNS and CDR2 SASEGT. DNA of the CDR3: TGTGCCAGCAGTGAAGCACACAGGGGAACCACAGATACGCAGTATTTT. Translation: CASSEAHRGTTDTQYF.

This clone was detected once. The rearrangement uses TRBV5-4 and TRBJ2-7; no firm D call. In germline, CDR1 is SGHNT, CDR2 YYREEE (reference sequence). The CDR3 spans 13 residues. Trimming took off 0 bases at V and 2 bases at J, with 6 bases between the two ends. The CDR3 nucleotides are TGTGCCAGCAGCTTGGGGGTTCCCTACGAGCAGTACGTC. Translating it yields CASSLGVPYEQYV.

V gene TRBV10-3 combines with J gene TRBJ1-1; D uncertain. The CDR3 is 15 amino acids. V was trimmed by 0 bases and J by 3 bases, leaving 11 bases between them. Germline CDR1 and CDR2: ENHRY and SYGVKD. CDR3 nucleotides: TGTGCCATCAGTGAGTCTTTAGGAGGGTACACTGAAGCTTTCTTT. Translating gives CAISESLGGYTEAFF.

The chain is built from TRBV19 and TRBJ2-7; 11 nucleotides agree with TRBD2. This CDR3 has 15 amino acids. V shed 6 bases, J shed 6 bases, and the junction held 10 bases outside the gene matches. The germline V gene encodes CDR1 LNHDA and CDR2 SQIVND (reference sequence). The CDR3 loop reads CASSLRLAGFSEQYF. CDR3 in DNA: TGTGCCAGTAGCCTCCGACTAGCGGGATTCTCCGAGCAGTACTTC. The whole variable domain, remainder taken from reference TRBV19 and TRBJ2-7, is DGGITQSPKYLFRKEGQNVTLSCEQNLNHDAMYWYRQDPGQGLRLIYYSQIVNDFQKGDIAEGYSVSREKKESFPLTVTSAQKNPTAFYLCASSLRLAGFSEQYFGPGTRLTVT.

This chain connects TRBV9 to TRBJ2-1; the match to TRBD2 covers 8 bases. Per germline, CDR1 SGDLS and CDR2 YYNGEE. This CDR3 has 15 amino acids. Trimming removed 4 bases from V and 5 bases from J; junction bases left unmatched: 8. The CDR3, as DNA: TGTGCCAGCAGCCTAGCGGGTGGAACAAACAATGAGCAGTTCTTC. Amino acids: CASSLAGGTNNEQFF.

The V call is TRBV29-1, the J call TRBJ2-1; 10 bases line up with TRBD1. With V trimmed by 6 bases and J by 5 bases, 13 bases remained unmatched. The germline V gene encodes CDR1 SQVTM and CDR2 ANQGSEA. CDR3 length: 16 amino acids. CDR3 in amino acids: CSVSPPGTGVDNEQFF. The CDR3 nucleotides read TGCAGCGTCTCACCCCCCGGGACAGGGGTAGACAATGAGCAGTTCTTC.

The V call is TRBV10-2, the J call TRBJ2-7; 11 positions agree with TRBD2. CDR3 length: 15 amino acids. J gave up 2 bases and V 3 bases, and 3 bases lay outside the gene matches. Germline V gives CDR1 WSHSY, CDR2 SAAADI. CDR3 coding DNA: TGCGCCAGCAGTGATTTAGCGGGGGGGCCCTACGAGCAGTACGTC. This codes for CASSDLAGGPYEQYV.

The table lists this clone with a few counts. The rearrangement joins TRBV5-4 to TRBJ1-6, with 7 bases lining up with TRBD1. The trim removed 2 bases at V and 11 bases at J, leaving 7 bases unmatched. From germline, CDR1 is SGHNT and CDR2 YYREEE (reference sequence). This CDR3 is built from 14 residues. The CDR3 region has the DNA TGTGCCAGCAGCTTTAGAGGGGGCGACGCACCCCTCCACTTT. Encoded protein: CASSFRGGDAPLHF. Full variable domain (rest looked up from reference TRBV5-4 and TRBJ1-6): ETGVTQSPTHLIKTRGQQVTLRCSSQSGHNTVSWYQQALGQGPQFIFQYYREEENGRGNFPPRFSGLQFPNYSSELNVNALELDDSALYLCASSFRGGDAPLHFGNGTRLTVT.

The chain carries TRBV6-5 and TRBJ1-1, with a possible D match to TRBD1 (6 bases). The CDR3 has 15 residues. CDR1 is MNHEY and CDR2 is SVGAGI in the germline V gene. V shed 5 bases and J shed 5 bases, with 18 bases lying between them. The CDR3 sequence: CASSQRGGGITEAFF. The CDR3 bases are TGTGCCAGCAGTCAAAGGGGGGGCGGAATTACTGAAGCTTTCTTT.

The chain carries TRBV10-3 and TRBJ1-1; possible D gene TRBD1, 6 bases. The CDR3 covers 13 residues. V gave up 4 bases and J gave up 1 base, with 7 bases separating them. Germline values: CDR1 ENHRY, CDR2 SYGVKD. The CDR3 DNA sequence: TGTGCCATCAGTGGACAGGAGAACACTGAAGCTTTCTTT. It encodes CAISGQENTEAFF.

The chain is built from TRBV4-2 and TRBJ2-5; TRBD1 matches 8 bases. Germline-derived CDR1 and CDR2 are LGHNA and YNFKEQ. Trimming removed 2 bases from V and 5 bases from J; junction bases left unmatched: 7. The CDR3 is made up of 15 amino acids. CDR3 nucleotides: TGTGCCAGCAGCCAAATGGACAGGGTGGCGGAGACCCAGTACTTC. Amino acids: CASSQMDRVAETQYF.

This chain joins TRBV6-5 and TRBJ1-5; TRBD1 agrees at 7 bases. Trimming cost V 10 bases and J 0 bases; bases outside gene matches: 3. Per the germline V gene, CDR1 is MNHEY and CDR2 is SVGAGI. The CDR3 contains 13 residues. The CDR3 DNA follows: TGTGCCACAGGGGGTTTTAGCAATCAGCCCCAGCATTTT. As protein: CATGGFSNQPQHF.

Note on this clone: At one end, the junction sequence differs from germline, possibly due to a read error. The chain recombines TRBV30 with TRBJ2-7; the D gene is possibly TRBD1 (6 bases). Germline V lookup: CDR1 GTSNPN, CDR2 SVGIG (reference sequence). The CDR3 loop spans 13 amino acids. The CDR3 nucleotides are TGTGCCTGGAGTTGGGGGACAAACTCCCTAGGCAACTTC. Residues: CAWSWGTNSLGNF.